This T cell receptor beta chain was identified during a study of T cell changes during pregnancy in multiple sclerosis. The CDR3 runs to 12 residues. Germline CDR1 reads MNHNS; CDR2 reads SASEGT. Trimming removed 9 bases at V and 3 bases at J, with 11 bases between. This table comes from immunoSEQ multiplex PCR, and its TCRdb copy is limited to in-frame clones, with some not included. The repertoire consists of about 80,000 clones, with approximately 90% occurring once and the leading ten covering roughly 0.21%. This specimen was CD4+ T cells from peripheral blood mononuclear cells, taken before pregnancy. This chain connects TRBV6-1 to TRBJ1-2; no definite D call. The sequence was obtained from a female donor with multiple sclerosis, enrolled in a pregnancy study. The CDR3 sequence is CASLARDYGYTF. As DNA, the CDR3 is TGTGCCAGTTTGGCGAGGGACTATGGCTACACCTTC.